The clone carrying this TCR beta chain occurred a few times. The antigen is unknown. The length of the CDR3 is 14 residues. V was cut by 5 bases and J by 3 bases, with 14 bases left in between. The V gene's germline CDR1 is SGHTA and CDR2 FQGNSA. CD4+ T cell IFNgamma after overnight CMV lysate exposure gave donor CMV status. This sample is part of a study of naive and memory T cell subsets. Study-wide results and caveats: Possibly reflecting memory cells re-expressing CD45RA, a few larger clonotypes occurred in naive repertoires, especially CD8. In naive cells, over 90% of TCR sequences were seen only once. From naive to CM, EM and EMRA, diversity decreased and Gini increased.

The beta constant-region primer was an equimolar mix of two oligonucleotides covering TRBC1 and TRBC2. Four rounds of PCR amplified the ligated cDNA using nested alpha and beta constant-region primers plus SP2. Ligation attached a single-stranded oligonucleotide with a 12-nucleotide UMI and the SP2 primer to the cDNA 3' end. TCRdb re-analysed the UMI-ligation and nested PCR reads in MiXCR, keeping a single row per CDR3 protein. The sample lists 140,000 to 150,000 distinct CDR3 sequences; approximately 22% were seen once. The specimen was naive CD4+ T cells from blood. V is TRBV7-2 and J is TRBJ2-7; D is possibly TRBD1 or TRBD2 (5 bases each). This receptor was obtained from a human donor in good health. The CDR3, as DNA: TGTGCCAGCAGCCTCCGGGACGGTTACTACGAGCAGTACTTC. This sequence encodes CASSLRDGYYEQYF.